This entry describes one TCR beta chain. TCRdb recomputed calls from the 5' RACE reads with MiXCR, one row per CDR3 protein. Among about 520,000 distinct CDR3 sequences, under 25% were seen once, and the ten largest hold about 0.99%. This specimen comes from a study of identical twins. V was trimmed by 5 bases and J by 6 bases, leaving 17 bases between them. The CDR3 totals 14 residues. Germline V gene data show CDR1 as SGHAT and CDR2 as FQNNGV. The sample also formed part of further work on T cells expressing NK-cell markers.

This receptor was taken from a woman aged 18-35 years in good health. Input material: CD4+ T cells sorted from blood. V gene TRBV11-2 combines with J gene TRBJ2-7; either TRBD1 or TRBD2 may fit D (5 bases each). The CDR3 here is CASSPRQRDGEQYF. CDR3 bases: TGTGCCAGCAGCCCCCGCCAACGGGACGGCGAGCAGTACTTC.